A selection of T cell receptor beta chains follows, all from one sample in a study of blood T cell repertoires in COVID-19. Clones were read by immunoSEQ multiplex PCR, and TCRdb kept only the in-frame ones, dropping some. The sample has 70,000 to 90,000 clones, approximately 86% seen once. Sequenced: peripheral blood. The receptors stem from a man in his sixties with acute or convalescent COVID-19. The CDR3 runs from the conserved cysteine through the conserved F or W. The D gene is left open where the match is weak. Clone size is stated in some rows and not others, as once, few, many or a class when expanded.

V gene: TRBV30; J gene: TRBJ2-1; CDR3 length: 14; D gene: TRBD2; clone size: .; CDR3 DNA: TGTGCCTGGGTACATGGACTAGCGGGAAATGAGCAGTTCTTC; CDR3 protein: CAWVHGLAGNEQFF
V gene: TRBV10-1; J gene: TRBJ1-5; CDR3 length: 15; D gene: TRBD1; clone size: medium-sized; CDR3 DNA: TGCGCCAGCAGTGAGTTGGGACAGTGCAATCAGCCCCAGCATTTT; CDR3 protein: CASSELGQCNQPQHF
V gene: TRBV5-5; J gene: TRBJ2-7; CDR3 length: 15; D gene: TRBD1; clone size: .; CDR3 DNA: TGTGCCAGCAGCTTGGCGGGGACAGGGCGCTACGAGCAGTACTTC; CDR3 protein: CASSLAGTGRYEQYF
V gene: TRBV3-1/TRBV3-2; J gene: TRBJ1-2; CDR3 length: 17; D gene: TRBD1; clone size: .; CDR3 DNA: TGTGCCAGCAGCTACACCACCTTGGGACAGCCTTTCTATGGCTACACCTTC; CDR3 protein: CASSYTTLGQPFYGYTF
V gene: TRBV27; J gene: TRBJ2-7; CDR3 length: 14; D gene: TRBD2; clone size: few; CDR3 DNA: TGTGCCAGCAGGGAGCTAGCGGGGTACTACGAGCAGTACTTC; CDR3 protein: CASRELAGYYEQYF
V gene: TRBV5-1; J gene: TRBJ1-2; CDR3 length: 14; D gene: TRBD1; clone size: .; CDR3 DNA: TGCGCCAGCAGCGCGGCCGGGACAGGCTATGGCTACACCTTC; CDR3 protein: CASSAAGTGYGYTF
V gene: TRBV19; J gene: TRBJ1-1; CDR3 length: 14; D gene: .; clone size: .; CDR3 DNA: TGTGCCAGTAGTATCGGCAGGTCGAACACTGAAGCTTTCTTT; CDR3 protein: CASSIGRSNTEAFF
V gene: TRBV12-3/TRBV12-4; J gene: TRBJ1-1; CDR3 length: 13; D gene: .; clone size: .; CDR3 DNA: TGTGCCAGCAGTTTAATACAGAACACTGAAGCTTTCTTT; CDR3 protein: CASSLIQNTEAFF
V gene: TRBV30; J gene: TRBJ1-2; CDR3 length: 13; D gene: .; clone size: .; CDR3 DNA: TGTGCCTGGAGGTCCGGGGGGTTCTATGACTACACCTTC; CDR3 protein: CAWRSGGFYDYTF
V gene: TRBV9; J gene: TRBJ2-2; CDR3 length: 16; D gene: .; clone size: .; CDR3 DNA: TGTGCCAGCAGCGTAGGTGACGGGAGGAACACCGGGGAGCTGTTTTTT; CDR3 protein: CASSVGDGRNTGELFF
V gene: TRBV28; J gene: TRBJ2-1; CDR3 length: 14; D gene: TRBD2; clone size: .; CDR3 DNA: TGTGCCAGCAGACGGGAGGGTTTGCGCAGTGAGCAGTTCTTC; CDR3 protein: CASRREGLRSEQFF
V gene: TRBV7-9; J gene: TRBJ2-3; CDR3 length: 15; D gene: TRBD1; clone size: .; CDR3 DNA: TGTGCCAGCAGCCGCGGGACAGGGGGCGCGGATACGCAGTATTTT; CDR3 protein: CASSRGTGGADTQYF
V gene: TRBV30; J gene: TRBJ2-3; CDR3 length: 16; D gene: TRBD2; clone size: .; CDR3 DNA: TGTGCCTGGAACCCGCGGACTAGCGGGAGTCGGGATACGCAGTATTTT; CDR3 protein: CAWNPRTSGSRDTQYF
V gene: TRBV5-6; J gene: TRBJ1-2; CDR3 length: 15; D gene: .; clone size: .; CDR3 DNA: TGTGCCAGCAGCGTTACAGGAGCTTCCCACTATGGCTACACCTTC; CDR3 protein: CASSVTGASHYGYTF
V gene: TRBV15; J gene: TRBJ2-7; CDR3 length: 14; D gene: TRBD1; clone size: .; CDR3 DNA: TGTGCCACCAGCAGAGACCAGGGGGCCTACGAGCAGTACTTC; CDR3 protein: CATSRDQGAYEQYF
V gene: TRBV28; J gene: TRBJ1-5; CDR3 length: 17; D gene: TRBD1; clone size: .; CDR3 DNA: TGTGCCAGCAGTTTCGGGACAGGGCTGTGGGGCAATCAGCCCCAGCATTTT; CDR3 protein: CASSFGTGLWGNQPQHF
V gene: TRBV30; J gene: TRBJ1-2; CDR3 length: 13; D gene: .; clone size: .; CDR3 DNA: TGTGCCTGGAGTGGGGGACTTGCGTCCGGCTACACCTTC; CDR3 protein: CAWSGGLASGYTF
V gene: TRBV3-1/TRBV3-2; J gene: TRBJ2-1; CDR3 length: 13; D gene: .; clone size: .; CDR3 DNA: TGTGCCAGCAGCCAAGGTCGGGGGAATGAGCAGTTCTTC; CDR3 protein: CASSQGRGNEQFF
V gene: TRBV19; J gene: TRBJ2-7; CDR3 length: 14; D gene: .; clone size: .; CDR3 DNA: TGTGCCAGTAGTGACTGGGGAGGGGGCTACGAGCAGTACTTC; CDR3 protein: CASSDWGGGYEQYF
V gene: TRBV12-5; J gene: TRBJ2-3; CDR3 length: 14; D gene: .; clone size: .; CDR3 DNA: TGTGCTAGTGGTTTGGGCATAGCCTCAGATACGCAGTATTTT; CDR3 protein: CASGLGIASDTQYF
V gene: TRBV28; J gene: TRBJ2-7; CDR3 length: 16; D gene: TRBD1; clone size: .; CDR3 DNA: TGTGCCAGCCAAAAACCCCGGGACAGGAGCTCCTACGAGCAGTACTTC; CDR3 protein: CASQKPRDRSSYEQYF
V gene: TRBV6-2/TRBV6-3; J gene: TRBJ2-1; CDR3 length: 16; D gene: TRBD2; clone size: once; CDR3 DNA: TGTGCCAGCAGTTATGGGACTAGCGGGTTGTACAATGAGCAGTTCTTC; CDR3 protein: CASSYGTSGLYNEQFF
V gene: TRBV5-1; J gene: TRBJ2-7; CDR3 length: 14; D gene: TRBD2; clone size: once; CDR3 DNA: TGCGCCAGCAGCTTGTGGGGACTATCCTACGAGCAGTACTTC; CDR3 protein: CASSLWGLSYEQYF
V gene: TRBV19; J gene: TRBJ1-6; CDR3 length: 14; D gene: .; clone size: .; CDR3 DNA: TGTGCCAGTTCGGGGTCTACCTATAATTCACCCCTCCACTTT; CDR3 protein: CASSGSTYNSPLHF
V gene: TRBV5-1; J gene: TRBJ2-7; CDR3 length: 13; D gene: .; clone size: .; CDR3 DNA: TGCGCCAGCAGCTTGGAAGGACTCTACGAGCAGTACTTC; CDR3 protein: CASSLEGLYEQYF
V gene: TRBV5-5; J gene: TRBJ2-1; CDR3 length: 16; D gene: TRBD2; clone size: .; CDR3 DNA: TGTGCCAGCAGCTTGACCGGGACTAGCGTGTTTGATGAGCAGTTCTTC; CDR3 protein: CASSLTGTSVFDEQFF
V gene: TRBV10-1; J gene: TRBJ1-1; CDR3 length: 14; D gene: .; clone size: .; CDR3 DNA: TGCGCCAGCAGTTTGGACACCCAAAGCCTTGGAGCTTTCTTT; CDR3 protein: CASSLDTQSLGAFF